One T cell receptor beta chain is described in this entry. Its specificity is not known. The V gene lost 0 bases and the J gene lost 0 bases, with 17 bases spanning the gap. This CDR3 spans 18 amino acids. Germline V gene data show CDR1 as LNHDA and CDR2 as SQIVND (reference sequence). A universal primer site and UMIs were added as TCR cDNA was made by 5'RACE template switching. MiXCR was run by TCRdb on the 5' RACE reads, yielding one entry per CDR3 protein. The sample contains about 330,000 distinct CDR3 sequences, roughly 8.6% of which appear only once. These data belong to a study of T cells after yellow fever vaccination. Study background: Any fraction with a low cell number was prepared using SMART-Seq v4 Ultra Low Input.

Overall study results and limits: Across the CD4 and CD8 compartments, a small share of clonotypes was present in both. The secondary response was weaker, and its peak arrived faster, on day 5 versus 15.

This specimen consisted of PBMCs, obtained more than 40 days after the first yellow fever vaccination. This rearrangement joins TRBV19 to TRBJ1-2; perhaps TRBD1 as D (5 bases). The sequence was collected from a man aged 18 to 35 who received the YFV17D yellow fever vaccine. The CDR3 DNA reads TGTGCCAGTAGTATAGACCCTAGGGCGGCGGACACTAACTATGGCTACACCTTC. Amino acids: CASSIDPRAADTNYGYTF.